One and the same sample provided the 21 T cell receptor beta chains below, sequenced in a study of cytomegalovirus exposure and HLA in healthy donors (dated by TCRdb to about 2017). Library preparation used the immunoSEQ multiplex PCR assay. A mixture of 60 forward primers for TCR Vbeta segments and 13 reverse primers for TCR Jbeta segments was used in the multiplex PCR. In its TCRdb copy, this immuneACCESS table keeps in-frame sequences only and misses some clones. Where compared with another copy, unresolved V genes explain less than half of these, and the others have no known cause. The sample profile shows fewer than 150,000 clones; 77% of them were found once. The ten largest make up 4.9% of the sample. Material for sequencing was PBMCs. The receptors stem from a woman in her forties or fifties in good health and CMV-seronegative.

The V gene is TRBV7-2, the J gene TRBJ1-4; D is undetermined. The CDR3 length is 15 residues. Trimming pared 1 base from V and 1 base from J, leaving 7 bases between. CDR1 is SGHTA and CDR2 is FQGNSA in the germline V gene. CDR3 protein: CASSLGVVTNEKLFF. CDR3 DNA: TGTGCCAGCAGCTTAGGCGTGGTAACTAATGAAAAACTGTTTTTT. Full variable domain (missing parts from reference TRBV7-2 and TRBJ1-4): GAGVSQSPSNKVTEKGKDVELRCDPISGHTALYWYRQSLGQGLEFLIYFQGNSAPDKSGLPSDRFSAERTGGSVSTLTIQRTQQEDSAVYLCASSLGVVTNEKLFFGSGTQLSVL.

The chain carries TRBV13 and TRBJ1-3; 8 bases agree with TRBD1. CDR3 length: 14 residues. The junction had 4 bases not matched to a gene; V was cut back by 5 bases and J by 4 bases. The germline V gene has CDR1 PRHDT and CDR2 FYEKMQ (reference sequence). The DNA of the CDR3 is TGTGCCAGCAGCCAGACAGGGGAAGGAAACACCATATATTTT. Encoded protein: CASSQTGEGNTIYF.

CDR3 DNA: TGTGCCAGCAGCGTTGGTCTAGCGGGGGGAACCGGGGAGCTGTTTTTT. This sequence encodes CASSVGLAGGTGELFF. The chain has TRBV9 and TRBJ2-2; 11 nucleotides agree with TRBD2. The CDR3 spans 16 residues. With V trimmed by 2 bases and J by 5 bases, 5 bases remained unmatched. Germline CDR1 SGDLS, CDR2 YYNGEE.

The V call is TRBV19, the J call TRBJ1-3, with D tentatively TRBD1 (5 bases). Trimming removed 7 bases at V and 0 bases at J, with 16 bases between. The V gene's germline CDR1 is LNHDA and CDR2 SQIVND (reference sequence). The CDR3 consists of 16 residues. CDR3 in amino acids: CASNPPGGNSGNTIYF. CDR3 coding DNA: TGTGCCAGTAACCCGCCGGGGGGGAACTCTGGAAACACCATATATTTT.

The rearrangement links TRBV15 to TRBJ1-1; D not resolved. Germline values: CDR1 LNHNV, CDR2 YYDKDF (reference sequence). This CDR3 has 15 residues. The germline V and J ends were trimmed by 0 bases and 1 base, with 9 bases remaining between them. CDR3 sequence: CATSRDRLANTEAFF. Written as DNA, the CDR3 is TGTGCCACCAGCAGAGATCGACTCGCGAACACTGAAGCTTTCTTT.

V gene TRBV7-9 combines with J gene TRBJ1-1; D is unclear. CDR1 is SEHNR and CDR2 is FQNEAQ in the germline V gene (reference sequence). The CDR3 totals 13 residues. In DNA, the CDR3 is TGTGCTGTGAGGGAAGGGATGAACACTGAAGCTTTCTTT. Translating gives CAVREGMNTEAFF.

This rearrangement joins TRBV2 to TRBJ1-2; 7 bases map to TRBD1. CDR3 length equals 14 residues. Germline V gene sequence: CDR1 SNHLY, CDR2 FYNNEI. V lost 2 bases, J lost 7 bases, and 7 bases stayed unmatched. CDR3 coding DNA: TGTGCCAGCAGTGAAAACGAACAGGGGTGTGGCTACACCTTC. Its translation: CASSENEQGCGYTF.

The chain has TRBV14 and TRBJ1-2; TRBD1 is a possible D gene (5 bases). Looked up from germline, CDR1 is SGHDN and CDR2 is FVKESK. The CDR3 loop spans 12 amino acids. With 1 base removed from V and 7 bases from J, the gap between germline ends came to 7 bases. The chain's CDR3 is CASSQGRGGYTF. The CDR3 DNA reads TGTGCCAGCAGCCAAGGAAGGGGTGGCTACACCTTC. The full variable domain, completed using reference TRBV14 and TRBJ1-2, is EAGVTQFPSHSVIEKGQTVTLRCDPISGHDNLYWYRRVMGKEIKFLLHFVKESKQDESGMPNNRFLAERTGGTYSTLKVQPAELEDSGVYFCASSQGRGGYTFGSGTRLTVV.

This clone showed up just once. The chain has TRBV18 and TRBJ2-1, with 14 nucleotides matching TRBD2. With 6 bases clipped from V and 5 bases from J, the junction kept 9 bases outside the gene matches. Germline CDR1 reads KGHSH; CDR2 reads LQKENI. The CDR3 length is 17 residues. Here the CDR3 reads CASSHRLAGGLNNEQFF. The CDR3 bases are TGTGCCAGCTCCCATAGACTAGCGGGGGGGCTTAACAATGAGCAGTTCTTC.

The genes are TRBV5-1 and TRBJ2-3, with 9 bases lining up with TRBD1. The germline V gene encodes CDR1 SGHRS and CDR2 YFSETQ. CDR3 length: 14 residues. Losses at the gene ends were 4 bases for V and 6 bases for J; bases not matched to a gene: 6. CDR3 region: CASSKPTGGDTQYF. The CDR3 DNA sequence: TGCGCCAGCAGCAAGCCGACAGGGGGGGATACGCAGTATTTT.

The gene calls are TRBV7-2 and TRBJ1-1, with 7 bases lining up with TRBD1. Germline lookup yields CDR1 SGHTA and CDR2 FQGNSA. The CDR3 consists of 13 residues. With 5 bases clipped from V and 4 bases from J, the junction kept 4 bases outside the gene matches. The CDR3 sequence is CASSPTGITEAFF. For the CDR3, the DNA is TGTGCCAGCAGCCCGACAGGGATCACTGAAGCTTTCTTT.

V usage is TRBV7-9 and J usage is TRBJ1-3; no reliable D call. The V and J ends lost 4 bases and 0 bases respectively, with 10 bases between them. Germline values: CDR1 SEHNR, CDR2 FQNEAQ (reference sequence). The CDR3 length is 15 residues. The CDR3 DNA reads TGTGCCAGCAGCTCCGGACTCTACTCTGGAAACACCATATATTTT. This codes for CASSSGLYSGNTIYF. The whole variable domain, filled in from reference TRBV7-9 and TRBJ1-3, reads DTGVSQNPRHKITKRGQNVTFRCDPISEHNRLYWYRQTLGQGPEFLTYFQNEAQLEKSRLLSDRFSAERPKGSFSTLEIQRTEQGDSAMYLCASSSGLYSGNTIYFGEGSWLTVV.

In DNA, the CDR3 is TGTGCCAGCAGCCTCCACAGGGCTGCGGGCGAAAAACTGTTTTTT. It yields the protein CASSLHRAAGEKLFF. The chain is built from TRBV7-8 and TRBJ1-4; D is perhaps TRBD1 (6 bases). In germline, CDR1 is SGHVS, CDR2 FQNEAQ. This CDR3 is 15 amino acids long. Trimming took 5 bases from V and 8 from J, leaving 18 bases between them. Looking up the rest from reference TRBV7-8 and TRBJ1-4 gives the full variable domain: GAGVSQSPRYKVAKRGQDVALRCDPISGHVSLFWYQQALGQGPEFLTYFQNEAQLDKSGLPSDRFFAERPEGSVSTLKIQRTQQEDSAVYLCASSLHRAAGEKLFFGSGTQLSVL.

The rearrangement links TRBV27 to TRBJ2-5; possible D gene TRBD2, 5 bases. The J call could be wrong; TRBJ2-7 is a better fit for the DNA end. The CDR3 length is 13 residues. Germline loops: CDR1 MNHEY, CDR2 SMNVEV (reference sequence). The DNA of the CDR3 is TGTGCCAGCAGTACGGGGTCCTTCTACGAGCAGTACTTC. Its translation: CASSTGSFYEQYF.

Details on this clone: The same CDR3 can be traced to other DNA sequences in this sample. The rearrangement links TRBV19 to TRBJ1-1; D not certain. The CDR3 totals 13 residues. Germline V gives CDR1 LNHDA, CDR2 SQIVND (reference sequence). V shed 3 bases and J shed 1 base, with 6 bases lying between them. The CDR3 loop is CASSIGRNTEAFF. For the CDR3, the DNA is TGTGCCAGTAGTATTGGGAGGAACACTGAAGCTTTCTTT.

J is TRBJ2-3 and V is TRBV30, with D possibly TRBD2 on 5 matching bases. Germline CDR1 and CDR2: GTSNPN and SVGIG (reference sequence). The length of the CDR3 is 16 residues. Trimming pared 3 bases from V and 2 bases from J, leaving 18 bases between. CDR3 protein: CAWRPTRTRFTDTQYF. The CDR3 bases are TGTGCCTGGAGACCTACTAGAACCCGATTCACAGATACGCAGTATTTT.

The V and J genes are TRBV30 and TRBJ1-2; 7 nucleotides agree with TRBD1. The CDR3 consists of 11 residues. After removal of 1 base from V and 9 bases from J, the junction contained 2 bases not matched to a gene. CDR1 GTSNPN and CDR2 SVGIG come from the germline V gene (reference sequence). The CDR3 region has the DNA TGTGCCTGGAGTGAACAGGGGCGCTACACCTTC. Residues: CAWSEQGRYTF.

The CDR3 protein is CASRDRDRDTYGYTF. The CDR3 nucleotides read TGTGCCAGCAGAGACCGGGACAGGGACACTTATGGCTACACCTTC. The chain links TRBV7-2 to TRBJ1-2, with 9 bases aligning to TRBD1. The CDR3 extends over 15 amino acids. V shed 6 bases, J shed 5 bases, and the junction held 10 bases outside the gene matches. The germline CDR1 and CDR2 sequences are SGHTA and FQGNSA.

This sequence joins TRBV9 and TRBJ1-2; 11 positions agree with TRBD1. There are 16 residues in the CDR3. The V gene end was trimmed by 0 bases and the J gene end by 0 bases; junction bases not matched to a gene: 1. CDR1 and CDR2 from the germline V gene are SGDLS and YYNGEE. The CDR3, as DNA: TGTGCCAGCAGCGTAGCGGGACAGGGGGCTAACTATGGCTACACCTTC. Its translation: CASSVAGQGANYGYTF.

This clone was seen once. The chain links TRBV14 to TRBJ1-2; weak D call: TRBD1 (6 bases). Trimming took off 1 base at V and 4 bases at J, with 13 bases between the two ends. The CDR3 contains 15 residues. Looked up from germline, CDR1 is SGHDN and CDR2 is FVKESK. CDR3 in amino acids: CASSQGRDILYGYTF. CDR3 DNA: TGTGCCAGCAGCCAAGGTCGGGACATCCTCTATGGCTACACCTTC. The full variable domain, rest sourced from reference TRBV14 and TRBJ1-2, is EAGVTQFPSHSVIEKGQTVTLRCDPISGHDNLYWYRRVMGKEIKFLLHFVKESKQDESGMPNNRFLAERTGGTYSTLKVQPAELEDSGVYFCASSQGRDILYGYTFGSGTRLTVV.

The chain joins TRBV6-1 to TRBJ2-3; 16 bases map to TRBD2. There are 17 residues in the CDR3. Germline V gene data show CDR1 as MNHNS and CDR2 as SASEGT. With V trimmed by 3 bases and J by 5 bases, 5 bases remained unmatched. The CDR3 is CASSDPGLAGGQDTQYF. The CDR3 nucleotides read TGTGCCAGCAGTGATCCGGGACTAGCGGGGGGGCAAGATACGCAGTATTTT.